The source of this T cell receptor beta chain is a study of T cells in Graves' hyperthyroidism and ophthalmopathy. TCR beta CDR3 regions were amplified from RNA transcripts. HTBI primers were the set used in a first-round RT-PCR of the TCR CDR3. TCRdb used MiXCR to reprocess the multiplex PCR reads, holding one entry per CDR3 protein. The sample lists approximately 400,000 distinct CDR3 sequences; just under 15% were seen once. The authors deemed Graves' hyperthyroidism stable absent ophthalmopathy progression within 18 months. Exclusion followed for patients with uncontrolled infection, other autoimmune disease, pregnancy or lactation. The table lists this clonotype with many counts. What it recognizes is unknown. The CDR3 sequence is 17 residues long. CDR1 and CDR2 from the germline V gene are MNHEY and SMNVEV (reference sequence). V was pared by 3 bases and J by 0 bases, with 12 bases between. Regarding the study as a whole: The model made its ophthalmopathy prediction, and onset followed a median 6.5 months later. From stable hyperthyroidism, ophthalmopathy was set apart by a 13 V-J model.

This TCR derives from a woman aged 30 to 39 with Graves' hyperthyroidism. Material: blood. The V and J genes are TRBV27 and TRBJ1-6; no definite D call. CDR3 in amino acids: CASSLGSPNSYNSPLHF. CDR3 DNA: TGTGCCAGCAGTTTGGGTAGCCCTAACTCCTATAATTCACCCCTCCACTTT.